This T cell receptor (beta chain) was captured in a study of OX40 agonist ivuxolimab in advanced cancers. Study-wide points: CD8+ T cells showed, on average, more clonal expansion than CD4+ cells.

Assay: immunoSEQ multiplex PCR; the TCRdb copy retains only in-frame clones and omits some. The sample consists of tens of thousands of clones, about 91% of them appearing once. The V end lost 5 bases, the J end lost 10 bases, and 18 bases lay between the germline ends. The germline V gene encodes CDR1 MNHEY and CDR2 SVGAGI. The CDR3 contains 14 residues. Regarding this clone: Its antigen remains unidentified.

The sample was CD4+ or CD8+ T cells sorted from blood, taken in a trial of the OX40 agonist ivuxolimab. This TCR was recovered from an adult with an advanced solid tumor such as melanoma, head and neck, liver or kidney cancer. The genes are TRBV6-5 and TRBJ2-1, with D perhaps TRBD1 or TRBD2 (5 bases each). The CDR3 DNA sequence: TGTGCCAGCAGTGTCCGGGACCCCTATGGAGAGCAGTTCTTC. Protein sequence: CASSVRDPYGEQFF.